The 8 T cell receptor beta chains listed next were all sequenced from one sample in a study of cytotoxic CD8 clonotypes in ibrutinib-treated CLL. TCRdb's table, derived via immunoSEQ multiplex PCR, lists solely in-frame clones and lacks some. The table lists over 120,000 clones, 70% to 90% of them singletons. This sample comprised PBMCs, obtained after 36 months of ibrutinib treatment. Receptors were obtained from a human donor with chronic lymphocytic leukemia.

This clone was picked up one time. The chain employs TRBV28 and TRBJ2-7; tentatively, D is TRBD1 or TRBD2 (5 bases each). V was trimmed by 7 bases and J by 7 bases, leaving 23 bases between them. The CDR3 is 15 residues long. The germline gives CDR1 MDHEN, CDR2 SYDVKM. As DNA, the CDR3 is TGTGCCAGCACAGACAGTTTCCGGAAGCGAGGGGAGCAGTACTTC. Its protein product is CASTDSFRKRGEQYF.

The rearrangement links TRBV7-9 to TRBJ1-6, with a tentative D call TRBD1 (6 bases). This CDR3 is 14 amino acids long. Trimming took 1 base from V and 7 from J, leaving 8 bases between them. Germline assignment: CDR1 SEHNR and CDR2 FQNEAQ (reference sequence). The DNA for the CDR3 is TGTGCCAGCAGCTTAGATCAGGGGAATTCACCCCTCCACTTT. Protein product: CASSLDQGNSPLHF.

This clone has just one count. The J gene is TRBJ2-5, the V gene TRBV7-6, with 12 bases lining up with TRBD2. Germline CDR1 reads SGHVS; CDR2 reads FNYEAQ. The length of the CDR3 is 16 residues. The trim removed 5 bases at V and 5 bases at J, leaving 9 bases unmatched. CDR3 coding DNA: TGTGCCAGCAGCCCTTCTAGCGGGGGGGCGCGGGAGACCCAGTACTTC. Its translation: CASSPSSGGARETQYF.

The chain has TRBV2 and TRBJ1-3; D remains unclear. CDR3 length: 15 amino acids. V was trimmed by 3 bases and J by 2 bases, leaving 11 bases between them. Germline values: CDR1 SNHLY, CDR2 FYNNEI. The CDR3 loop is CASSEANWAGNTIYF. CDR3 DNA sequence: TGTGCCAGCAGTGAGGCGAACTGGGCTGGAAACACCATATATTTT.

This chain joins TRBV18 and TRBJ1-4, with a tentative D call TRBD1 (6 bases). The V end was cut by 4 bases, the J end by 0 bases, with 18 bases between. This CDR3 has 18 amino acids. Germline-derived CDR1 and CDR2 are KGHSH and LQKENI. CDR3 loop: CASSRLGTTGATNEKLFF. The CDR3 DNA reads TGTGCCAGCTCACGACTCGGGACAACTGGGGCAACTAATGAAAAACTGTTTTTT.

This chain links TRBV28 with TRBJ1-1; possibly TRBD1 for D (6 bases). Germline lookup yields CDR1 MDHEN and CDR2 SYDVKM. The CDR3 has 17 residues. The ends were cut back, 1 base at V and 3 bases at J, with 18 bases in the middle. This CDR3 is CASSLFLTRGGHTEAFF. Here the CDR3 DNA reads TGTGCCAGCAGTTTATTTTTAACCCGCGGGGGCCACACTGAAGCTTTCTTT.

This clone was counted only a few times. The chain employs TRBV20-1 and TRBJ1-1; no reliable D call. CDR1 and CDR2 (germline): DFQATT, SNEGSKA (reference sequence). With 6 bases removed from V and 4 bases from J, the gap between germline ends came to 9 bases. The CDR3 has 11 residues. In nucleotides, the CDR3 is TGCAGTGCCTTAGAAACCACTGAAGCTTTCTTT. Protein: CSALETTEAFF.

The V call is TRBV7-6, the J call TRBJ2-1, with 7 bases matching TRBD2. The CDR3 consists of 15 residues. Trimming took 1 base from V and 5 from J; bases not matched to a gene: 5. Germline-derived CDR1 and CDR2 are SGHVS and FNYEAQ. The DNA for the CDR3 is TGTGCCAGCAGCTTAGTGGCTAGCGGAAACAATGAGCAGTTCTTC. It is translated as CASSLVASGNNEQFF.